These 31 T cell receptor beta chains came from one sample sequenced in a study of blood T cell repertoires in COVID-19. Some clones are missing from TCRdb's copy, which holds only in-frame ones; the method was immunoSEQ multiplex PCR. Seen here are around 240,000 clones, approximately 83% observed once, and the top ten hold over 1.5%. Sequenced sample: PBMCs or T cells enriched from blood (not recorded which). These receptors came from a woman between 50 and 59 years old who had recovered from COVID-19.

This clone has just a few counts. Other DNA sequences from this sample encode an identical CDR3 as well. This chain connects TRBV7-9 to TRBJ1-3, with D possibly TRBD1 on 6 matching bases. The CDR3 is made up of 13 amino acids. Germline CDR1 is SEHNR and CDR2 is FQNEAQ (reference sequence). Trimming cost V 3 bases and J 4 bases, with 7 bases left between them. CDR3 loop: CASSFDRGNTIYF. CDR3 nucleotides: TGTGCCAGCAGCTTCGACAGGGGAAACACCATATATTTT.

This chain links TRBV6-1 with TRBJ2-1; 9 positions agree with TRBD2. Losses at the gene ends were 3 bases for V and 5 bases for J; bases not matched to a gene: 8. The CDR3 is 16 residues long. CDR1 is MNHNS and CDR2 is SASEGT in the germline V gene. The CDR3 protein is CASSDRTSGRDNEQFF. CDR3 nucleotide sequence: TGTGCCAGCAGTGACCGTACTAGCGGGCGAGACAATGAGCAGTTCTTC.

This chain links TRBV7-9 with TRBJ2-1; 11 bases are shared with TRBD2. V gave up 5 bases and J gave up 5 bases; unmatched junction bases: 8. Per the germline V gene, CDR1 is SEHNR and CDR2 is FQNEAQ (reference sequence). The length of the CDR3 is 16 residues. CDR3 residues: CASSEGLAAFNNEQFF. As DNA, the CDR3 is TGTGCCAGCAGCGAGGGACTAGCGGCCTTTAACAATGAGCAGTTCTTC.

V usage is TRBV28 and J usage is TRBJ2-3; tentative D call: TRBD1 (6 bases). CDR3 length: 14 amino acids. CDR1 MDHEN and CDR2 SYDVKM come from the germline V gene. V lost 7 bases and J 2 bases, leaving 13 bases between the germline ends. CDR3 coding DNA: TGTGCCAGCAACATAGGGGGTGCCACAGATACGCAGTATTTT. This gives the protein CASNIGGATDTQYF. The whole variable domain, filled in from reference TRBV28 and TRBJ2-3, reads DVKVTQSSRYLVKRTGEKVFLECVQDMDHENMFWYRQDPGLGLRLIYFSYDVKMKEKGDIPEGYSVSREKKERFSLILESASTNQTSMYLCASNIGGATDTQYFGPGTRLTVL.

CDR3 coding DNA: TGTGCCAGCAGCCCTGGGACTAGCCGGACCGGGGAGCTGTTTTTT. Translating gives CASSPGTSRTGELFF. The chain uses TRBV7-3 and TRBJ2-2; 9 bases line up with TRBD2. CDR1 is SGHTA and CDR2 is FQGTGA in the germline V gene. The length of the CDR3 is 15 residues. With 5 bases clipped from V and 5 bases from J, the junction kept 6 bases outside the gene matches. The whole variable domain, filled in from reference TRBV7-3 and TRBJ2-2, reads GAGVSQTPSNKVTEKGKYVELRCDPISGHTALYWYRQSLGQGPEFLIYFQGTGAADDSGLPNDRFFAVRPEGSVSTLKIQRTERGDSAVYLCASSPGTSRTGELFFGEGSRLTVL.

The rearrangement joins TRBV3-1 (or the pseudogene TRBV3-2) to TRBJ1-1; 7 bases map to TRBD1. The CDR3 totals 15 residues. Looked up from germline, CDR1 is LGHDT and CDR2 is YNNKEL (reference sequence). V was pared by 4 bases and J by 0 bases, with 5 bases of the junction left unmatched. CDR3 coding DNA: TGTGCCAGCAGCCCCAACAGGGGCTTGAACACTGAAGCTTTCTTT. As protein: CASSPNRGLNTEAFF.

The chain recombines TRBV4-1 with TRBJ2-3, with 11 bases fitting TRBD2. Germline values: CDR1 MGHRA, CDR2 YSYEKL. Trimming removed 0 bases from V and 7 bases from J; junction bases left unmatched: 6. The CDR3 runs 16 residues. CDR3 DNA: TGCGCCAGCAGCCAAGAAACTAGCGGGGGATTTAATACGCAGTATTTT. This encodes CASSQETSGGFNTQYF.

The count of this clone is one. The chain couples TRBV2 to TRBJ2-1; 8 bases fit TRBD1. Unmatched junction bases numbered 4, after V lost 6 bases and J lost 6 bases. The germline CDR1 and CDR2 sequences are SNHLY and FYNNEI. This CDR3 has 13 amino acids. The CDR3 DNA follows: TGTGCCAGCAGGCCGGACAGGGCCAATGAGCAGTTCTTC. Translated: CASRPDRANEQFF.

The CDR3 spells CASSLGGAADYGYTF. CDR3 nucleotide sequence: TGTGCCAGCAGTTTAGGGGGGGCGGCCGACTATGGCTACACCTTC. This sequence joins TRBV28 and TRBJ1-2; possible D gene TRBD1, 6 bases. The CDR3 has 15 amino acids. The V gene lost 2 bases and the J gene lost 3 bases, with 13 bases spanning the gap. The germline V gene has CDR1 MDHEN and CDR2 SYDVKM.

The chain combines TRBV28 with TRBJ1-6; TRBD1 aligns across 8 bases. The CDR3 has 15 amino acids. Unmatched junction bases numbered 5, after V lost 3 bases and J lost 7 bases. Per the germline V gene, CDR1 is MDHEN and CDR2 is SYDVKM. CDR3 DNA sequence: TGTGCCAGCAGTTTCGGGACAGGAGGGAATTCACCCCTCCACTTT. Protein sequence: CASSFGTGGNSPLHF.

This rearrangement joins TRBV6-5 to TRBJ1-2, with TRBD1 as a possible D gene (5 bases). V lost 1 base, J lost 8 bases, and 17 bases lay in between. The germline CDR1 and CDR2 sequences are MNHEY and SVGAGI. The CDR3 sequence is 15 residues long. The CDR3 is CASSYLAGVALGYTF. CDR3 bases: TGTGCCAGCAGTTACTTAGCGGGGGTAGCGTTAGGCTACACCTTC.

This chain connects TRBV27 to TRBJ2-7; TRBD2 agrees at 11 bases. Looked up from germline, CDR1 is MNHEY and CDR2 is SMNVEV (reference sequence). The CDR3 extends over 15 amino acids. The ends lost 3 bases at V and 7 bases at J; junction bases unmatched: 8. The CDR3 sequence: CASSFWATSGKEQYF. The CDR3 DNA sequence: TGTGCCAGCAGTTTTTGGGCGACTAGCGGGAAAGAGCAGTACTTC.

The V gene is TRBV7-9, the J gene TRBJ2-7, with D possibly matching TRBD2 (6 bases). This CDR3 spans 13 amino acids. V lost 5 bases and J 2 bases, leaving 10 bases between the germline ends. Germline assignment: CDR1 SEHNR and CDR2 FQNEAQ (reference sequence). CDR3 protein: CASSPPGAYEQYF. CDR3 DNA: TGTGCCAGCAGCCCCCCGGGGGCCTACGAGCAGTACTTC.

This clone came up once. The gene calls are TRBV7-2 and TRBJ1-5; 9 bases match TRBD1. The CDR3 is 15 amino acids. Unmatched junction bases numbered 1, after V lost 3 bases and J lost 1 base. Germline CDR1 reads SGHTA; CDR2 reads FQGNSA. The CDR3 nucleotides are TGTGCCAGCAGCTTGGGACAGGGAAGCAATCAGCCCCAGCATTTT. It translates to CASSLGQGSNQPQHF.

J is TRBJ1-4 and V is TRBV7-9; the D is unclear. The ends were cut back, 0 bases at V and 10 bases at J, with 9 bases in the middle. Germline V gene data show CDR1 as SEHNR and CDR2 as FQNEAQ (reference sequence). This CDR3 is built from 13 residues. DNA for the CDR3: TGTGCCAGCAGCTTAGCCGGACTAGGAAAACTGTTTTTT. Translating gives CASSLAGLGKLFF.

V usage is TRBV12-3 or TRBV12-4 and J usage is TRBJ1-5; D not certain. The CDR3 is 13 residues long. V was shortened by 3 bases and J by 6 bases, with 9 bases between the two germline ends. For the CDR3, the DNA is TGTGCCAGCAGTTTGCAGGAGGGTCAGCCCCAGCATTTT. Protein: CASSLQEGQPQHF.

V and J are TRBV5-5 and TRBJ2-7; 8 bases map to TRBD2. The CDR3 runs to 15 residues. V lost 2 bases to trimming and J lost 4 bases; unmatched junction nucleotides: 8. Germline CDR1 and CDR2: SGHKS and YYEKEE (reference sequence). CDR3 nucleotides: TGTGCCAGCAGCTTAACTAGCGGACTGGGGTACGAGCAGTACTTC. Translated: CASSLTSGLGYEQYF.

This clone has a handful of counts. The V gene is TRBV5-1, the J gene TRBJ1-4; no clear D. CDR3 length: 15 residues. Germline V gene lookup returns CDR1 SGHRS and CDR2 YFSETQ. Deletions cut 0 bases from V and 3 bases from J, with 9 bases between. The CDR3 DNA follows: TGCGCCAGCAGCTTGGGAGGGTTTCCTAATGAAAAACTGTTTTTT. As protein: CASSLGGFPNEKLFF. The whole variable domain, remainder taken from reference TRBV5-1 and TRBJ1-4, is KAGVTQTPRYLIKTRGQQVTLSCSPISGHRSVSWYQQTPGQGLQFLFEYFSETQRNKGNFPGRFSGRQFSNSRSEMNVSTLELGDSALYLCASSLGGFPNEKLFFGSGTQLSVL.

This CDR3 reads CASSPPGETQYF. The CDR3 nucleotides are TGTGCCAGCAGCCCGCCGGGGGAGACCCAGTACTTC. The chain has TRBV11-2 and TRBJ2-5; perhaps TRBD2 as D (5 bases). The CDR3 contains 12 residues. Germline V gives CDR1 SGHAT, CDR2 FQNNGV. The V and J ends lost 5 bases and 5 bases respectively, with 9 bases between them.

In regard to this clone: This sample also contains other DNA sequences that code for the same CDR3. The chain carries TRBV6-5 and TRBJ1-1; tentatively, D is TRBD1 (5 bases). Trimming took off 4 bases at V and 3 bases at J, with 9 bases between the two ends. Germline V lookup: CDR1 MNHEY, CDR2 SVGAGI. The CDR3 is 13 residues long. CDR3 nucleotides: TGTGCCAGCAGTTCTGGGGGGGACACTGAAGCTTTCTTT. Its translation is CASSSGGDTEAFF.

The rearrangement uses TRBV24-1 and TRBJ2-1; 11 positions agree with TRBD2. V lost 5 bases and J lost 8; bases outside the gene matches: 13. The CDR3 length is 17 residues. In germline, CDR1 is KGHDR, CDR2 SFDVKD. Written as DNA, the CDR3 is TGTGCCACCAGTGCCCCAGAAACTAGCGGGAGCGAGCATGAGCAGTTCTTC. Its protein is CATSAPETSGSEHEQFF.

The genes are TRBV3-1 (or the pseudogene TRBV3-2) and TRBJ1-1, with D perhaps TRBD1 (5 bases). V was cut by 3 bases and J by 10 bases, with 18 bases left in between. The CDR3 loop spans 14 amino acids. The germline gives CDR1 LGHDT, CDR2 YNNKEL (reference sequence). CDR3 sequence (DNA): TGTGCCAGCAGCCAGGCAGGGATTAGTTTCGGAGCTTTCTTT. It codes for CASSQAGISFGAFF.

The chain is built from TRBV28 and TRBJ1-3; tentative D call: TRBD1 (5 bases). Germline V gives CDR1 MDHEN, CDR2 SYDVKM. Trimming removed 3 bases from V and 2 bases from J, with 8 bases in between. This CDR3 region has 14 residues. This CDR3 is CASSFAGAGNTIYF. The CDR3 region has the DNA TGTGCCAGCAGTTTTGCGGGGGCTGGAAACACCATATATTTT.

There are a few counts of this clone. The chain joins TRBV5-4 to TRBJ1-5; 10 positions agree with TRBD1. Germline CDR1 SGHNT, CDR2 YYREEE (reference sequence). V lost 5 bases to trimming and J lost 7 bases; unmatched junction nucleotides: 3. CDR3 size: 13 residues. For the CDR3, the DNA is TGTGCCAGCAGTTGGGACAGGGGACAGCCCCAGCATTTT. This gives the protein CASSWDRGQPQHF.

A remark on this clone: Other DNA sequences within the sample encode an identical CDR3. The genes are TRBV5-1 and TRBJ2-5, with TRBD2 matching 10 bases. J gave up 5 bases and V 4 bases, and 5 bases lay outside the gene matches. This CDR3 spans 14 amino acids. Germline-derived CDR1 and CDR2 are SGHRS and YFSETQ. The CDR3 DNA follows: TGCGCCAGCAGCGGGTTTAGCGGGAGGGAGACCCAGTACTTC. This sequence encodes CASSGFSGRETQYF.

CDR3 amino acids: CASSSQTGGVETQYF. The CDR3 DNA sequence: TGTGCCAGCTCATCTCAGACAGGGGGCGTGGAGACCCAGTACTTC. This sequence joins TRBV18 and TRBJ2-5, with TRBD1 matching 10 bases. V dropped 5 bases and J dropped 5; count of bases not matched to a gene: 8. From germline, CDR1 is KGHSH and CDR2 LQKENI. The CDR3 extends over 15 amino acids.

V and J are TRBV28 and TRBJ1-4; 7 nucleotides line up with TRBD1. Trimming cost V 6 bases and J 4 bases; bases outside gene matches: 8. The CDR3 is 15 amino acids. CDR1 is MDHEN, CDR2 SYDVKM, per germline. In DNA form, the CDR3 reads TGTGCCAGCAGCAAGACAGGGTGGGGTAATGAAAAACTGTTTTTT. This sequence encodes CASSKTGWGNEKLFF.

CDR3 loop: CASSQYAEDNIQYF. The CDR3 DNA reads as TGTGCCAGCAGCCAATACGCGGAGGACAACATTCAGTACTTC. The genes are TRBV4-2 and TRBJ2-4; possibly TRBD2 for D (5 bases). The germline V gene has CDR1 LGHNA and CDR2 YNFKEQ. V was pared by 2 bases and J by 7 bases, with 12 bases between. CDR3 length: 14 amino acids.

The V gene is TRBV19, the J gene TRBJ1-2; the match to TRBD1 covers 10 bases. Germline values: CDR1 LNHDA, CDR2 SQIVND (reference sequence). CDR3 length equals 11 residues. V was clipped by 11 bases and J by 7 bases; unmatched bases: 4. The chain's CDR3 is CASRDRGGYTF. The CDR3 nucleotides are TGTGCCTCCCGGGACAGGGGTGGCTACACCTTC.

Of note for this clone: Other DNA sequences within the sample encode an identical CDR3. The chain employs TRBV9 and TRBJ1-2; tentative D call: TRBD1 (5 bases). V was trimmed by 1 base and J by 2 bases, leaving 12 bases between them. CDR3 length equals 15 residues. Germline lookup yields CDR1 SGDLS and CDR2 YYNGEE. In DNA, the CDR3 is TGTGCCAGCAGCGTACGCGACAGCCGGAACTATGGCTACACCTTC. This sequence encodes CASSVRDSRNYGYTF.

The chain has TRBV5-1 and TRBJ2-3; no reliable D call. This CDR3 has 14 amino acids. V was shortened by 4 bases and J by 1 base, with 10 bases between the two germline ends. Germline V gene lookup returns CDR1 SGHRS and CDR2 YFSETQ. Here the CDR3 reads CASSVLQGTDTQYF. CDR3 nucleotides: TGCGCCAGCAGCGTTCTGCAGGGCACAGATACGCAGTATTTT.